The 27 T cell receptor beta chains below come from one sample, sequenced in a study of regulatory T cells in long-lasting Graves disease. The TCR beta library used iRepertoire HTBI primers with Arm-PCR amplification of CDR3. TCRdb re-derived calls from the multiplex PCR reads in MiXCR, one entry per CDR3 protein. The profile shows around 450,000 distinct CDR3 sequences, around a fifth of them singletons. Time point noted: persistent/refractory GD, antithyroid drugs over 5 years with positive TRAb. After RNA was extracted from PBMCs, the TCR library was made from it. The sample was peripheral blood mononuclear cells (PBMCs), taken when the disease was refractory, from a patient treated with antithyroid drugs. These receptors originate from a female donor with Graves disease.

Points on this clonotype: The junction departs from the called germline gene at one end, perhaps through a read error. The gene calls are TRBV11-2 and TRBJ2-1; D gene uncertain. CDR3 size: 13 residues. Germline V gene lookup returns CDR1 SGHAT and CDR2 FQNNGV. The CDR3 protein is CASSLGDWNGQFF. The CDR3 region has the DNA TGTGCCAGCAGCTTAGGGGATTGGAATGGGCAGTTCTTC.

The V and J genes are TRBV20-1 and TRBJ2-7, with 8 bases matching TRBD1. The germline gives CDR1 DFQATT, CDR2 SNEGSKA (reference sequence). The CDR3 has 13 amino acids. J gave up 5 bases and V 7 bases, and 10 bases lay outside the gene matches. CDR3: CSGAQGARDEQYF. Here the CDR3 DNA reads TGCAGTGGGGCGCAGGGGGCAAGGGACGAGCAGTACTTC.

The sample holds many counts of this clonotype. The V and J genes are TRBV10-3 and TRBJ1-4; 7 nucleotides line up with TRBD1. Germline CDR1 ENHRY, CDR2 SYGVKD. Trimming removed 6 bases from V and 7 bases from J; junction bases left unmatched: 8. There are 14 residues in the CDR3. This chain's CDR3 is CAISETGVGEKLFF. CDR3 sequence (DNA): TGTGCCATCAGCGAAACAGGGGTCGGTGAAAAACTGTTTTTT.

Concerning this clonotype: With a much larger clone just one base away, this may be a read error. V is TRBV9 and J is TRBJ2-1; a possible D gene is TRBD1 (6 bases). This CDR3 is 15 amino acids long. V was pared by 0 bases and J by 13 bases, with 20 bases between. Germline V gene sequence: CDR1 SGDLS, CDR2 YYNGEE. The chain's CDR3 is CASSVDGGGSETQFF. CDR3 bases: TGTGCCAGCAGCGTAGATGGGGGCGGATCGGAGACCCAGTTCTTC.

This clonotype came up many times. The V gene is TRBV28, the J gene TRBJ1-1; D is undetermined. Germline V gives CDR1 MDHEN, CDR2 SYDVKM. The CDR3 sequence is 12 residues long. V was shortened by 3 bases and J by 6 bases, with 8 bases between the two germline ends. The CDR3 DNA reads as TGTGCCAGCAGTTTCCCATCTGCTGAAGCTTTCTTT. Translating gives CASSFPSAEAFF.

J is TRBJ2-7 and V is TRBV6-2 or TRBV6-3, with 9 bases fitting TRBD1. With V trimmed by 2 bases and J by 3 bases, 11 bases remained unmatched. The CDR3 totals 17 residues. Looked up from germline, CDR1 is MNHEY and CDR2 is SVGEGT. In DNA form, the CDR3 reads TGTGCCAGCAGTTACCCCGCGGGACAGGGACCACACTACGAGCAGTACTTC. Protein: CASSYPAGQGPHYEQYF.

The V call is TRBV9, the J call TRBJ1-2, with 8 bases identical to TRBD1. V dropped 0 bases and J dropped 6; count of bases not matched to a gene: 4. CDR1 is SGDLS, CDR2 YYNGEE, per germline. This CDR3 is 14 amino acids long. The CDR3 DNA sequence: TGTGCCAGCAGCGTAGGACAGGGGCCGAATGGCTACACCTTC. Protein product: CASSVGQGPNGYTF.

This sequence joins TRBV20-1 and TRBJ1-2; possibly TRBD1 for D (5 bases). Germline CDR1 is DFQATT and CDR2 is SNEGSKA (reference sequence). CDR3 length: 16 amino acids. V lost 0 bases to trimming and J lost 8 bases, with 22 bases between them. This CDR3 is CSARDPEQGGLYGYTF. CDR3 DNA sequence: TGCAGTGCTAGAGATCCCGAGCAGGGAGGTCTCTACGGCTACACCTTC.

CDR3 DNA sequence: TGCAGCGTTGGAGAGACCTACGAGCAGTACTTC. Protein product: CSVGETYEQYF. The V and J genes are TRBV29-1 and TRBJ2-7; D remains unclear. V was trimmed by 4 bases and J by 2 bases, leaving 6 bases between them. Germline values: CDR1 SQVTM, CDR2 ANQGSEA. This CDR3 contains 11 residues.

CDR3 in DNA: TGTGCCAGCAGACCCACCAGGGGTCGTGGGGCCAACGTCCTGACTTTC. Translated: CASRPTRGRGANVLTF. V is TRBV2 and J is TRBJ2-6; D is possibly TRBD1 (6 bases). The CDR3 runs 16 residues. V was trimmed by 6 bases and J by 3 bases, leaving 15 bases between them. Germline-derived CDR1 and CDR2 are SNHLY and FYNNEI.

V usage is TRBV15 and J usage is TRBJ1-5; no clear D. The CDR3 is 16 residues long. Between the trimmed V and J ends, which lost 0 bases and 1 base, there was a span of 10 bases. The germline gives CDR1 LNHNV, CDR2 YYDKDF (reference sequence). The CDR3 is CATSREGRKSNQPQHF. Written as DNA, the CDR3 is TGTGCCACCAGCAGAGAAGGGAGGAAGAGCAATCAGCCCCAGCATTTT.

This clonotype was observed a handful of times. Since a much larger clone is just one base distant, this may be a read error. This chain uses TRBV28 with TRBJ2-7, with 11 bases that match TRBD2. The CDR3 spans 14 residues. Germline lookup yields CDR1 MDHEN and CDR2 SYDVKM. The CDR3 sequence is CVSITSGGTYEQYF. In DNA form, the CDR3 reads TGTGTCAGCATCACTAGCGGGGGAACCTACGAGCAGTACTTC.

This clonotype has a count of ten or more. The V gene is TRBV6-5, the J gene TRBJ2-2, with a possible D match to TRBD1 (6 bases). The CDR3 spans 15 residues. Trimming removed 2 bases from V and 2 bases from J, with 9 bases in between. Germline V lookup: CDR1 MNHEY, CDR2 SVGAGI. CDR3 sequence reads: CASSYEGTNTGELFF. CDR3 in DNA: TGTGCCAGCAGTTACGAGGGGACAAACACCGGGGAGCTGTTTTTT.

The V and J genes are TRBV9 and TRBJ2-7; D uncertain. There are 14 residues in the CDR3. V was cut by 4 bases and J by 2 bases, with 13 bases left in between. Germline V gene lookup returns CDR1 SGDLS and CDR2 YYNGEE. Written as DNA, the CDR3 is TGTGCCAGCAGCCCAGACGAGGCCCCCTACGAGCAGTACTTC. This codes for CASSPDEAPYEQYF.

This clonotype occurred once. It may be a read error: a sequence one base away is much more abundant. V and J are TRBV5-1 and TRBJ2-7, with 8 bases identical to TRBD1. The CDR3 consists of 15 residues. Trimming took 3 bases from V and 6 from J; bases not matched to a gene: 11. CDR1 is SGHRS, CDR2 YFSETQ, per germline. DNA for the CDR3: TGCGCCAGCAGCTCCCAGGGGGCAGGGTATCGCGAGCAGTACTTC. Translation gives CASSSQGAGYREQYF.

This chain connects TRBV19 to TRBJ1-1; perhaps TRBD1 as D (6 bases). Between the trimmed V and J ends, which lost 4 bases and 5 bases, there was a span of 20 bases. Germline CDR1 and CDR2: LNHDA and SQIVND (reference sequence). The CDR3 runs 16 residues. In DNA form, the CDR3 reads TGTGCCAGTAGTAGCCACTACAGGGTGAGGGGGACTGAAGCTTTCTTT. This codes for CASSSHYRVRGTEAFF.

The chain uses TRBV7-9 and TRBJ2-5; 9 bases line up with TRBD1. The V segment lost 5 bases and the J segment 2 bases; nucleotides outside the gene matches: 3. CDR1 is SEHNR and CDR2 is FQNEAQ in the germline V gene (reference sequence). The CDR3 runs to 14 residues. CDR3 loop: CASSEDRGQETQYF. The CDR3, as DNA: TGTGCCAGCAGCGAAGACAGGGGGCAAGAGACCCAGTACTTC.

The CDR3, as DNA: TGTGCCAGCAGCTTAGTGGACAGGGGGTCGGAGACCCAGTACTTC. Encoded protein: CASSLVDRGSETQYF. The V call is TRBV7-6, the J call TRBJ2-5, with 10 bases aligning to TRBD1. J gave up 5 bases and V 1 base, and 4 bases lay outside the gene matches. The CDR3 length is 15 residues. CDR1 and CDR2 from the germline V gene are SGHVS and FNYEAQ.

In the case of this clonotype: Since a much larger clone is just one base distant, this may be a read error. V and J are TRBV11-2 and TRBJ1-4, with D hard to call. Germline V gene lookup returns CDR1 SGHAT and CDR2 FQNNGV. The length of the CDR3 is 15 residues. The CDR3 DNA reads as TGTGCCAGCAGCTTAGATCCAGTGGCGGATGAAGAACTGTTTTTT. Residues: CASSLDPVADEELFF.

The V gene is TRBV3-1, the J gene TRBJ1-5; D is perhaps TRBD1 (6 bases). V lost 6 bases and J lost 8, with 14 bases in between. The CDR3 extends over 13 amino acids. The germline CDR1 and CDR2 sequences are LGHDT and YNNKEL (reference sequence). The CDR3 DNA follows: TGTGCCAGCAGTAAACAGGGATTGAAGCCCCAGCATTTT. It specifies CASSKQGLKPQHF.

A few counts support this clonotype. This sequence joins TRBV6-1 and TRBJ2-7; D gene ambiguous. With 6 bases removed from V and 0 bases from J, the gap between germline ends came to 15 bases. The length of the CDR3 is 15 residues. Germline CDR1 is MNHNS and CDR2 is SASEGT. The CDR3 nucleotides read TGTGCCAGCAGCCCGTCGGTGATCCCCTCCTACGAGCAGTACTTC. This encodes CASSPSVIPSYEQYF.

This clonotype was detected many times. V gene TRBV6-1 combines with J gene TRBJ2-7; D remains unclear. The V and J ends lost 8 bases and 2 bases respectively, with 13 bases between them. The CDR3 totals 13 residues. Germline loops: CDR1 MNHNS, CDR2 SASEGT. The CDR3 sequence: CASGVGPPYEQYF. DNA of the CDR3: TGTGCCAGCGGGGTAGGACCCCCCTACGAGCAGTACTTC.

The rearrangement links TRBV6-2 or TRBV6-3 to TRBJ1-6, with D perhaps TRBD1 (5 bases). This CDR3 is built from 16 residues. Germline V CDR1 and CDR2: MNHEY, SVGEGT. The V gene lost 2 bases and the J gene lost 0 bases, with 8 bases spanning the gap. The DNA of the CDR3 is TGTGCCAGCAGTTACGGGGGATTCTCCTATAATTCACCCCTCCACTTT. It yields the protein CASSYGGFSYNSPLHF.

This clonotype was seen at least ten times. The chain is built from TRBV28 and TRBJ2-7; a weak D match, TRBD2 (6 bases). Germline-derived CDR1 and CDR2 are MDHEN and SYDVKM. This CDR3 comprises 13 residues. The V gene lost 7 bases and the J gene lost 0 bases, with 10 bases spanning the gap. The CDR3 nucleotides are TGTGCCAGCACTAGCGTAAGCTCCTACGAGCAGTACTTC. This encodes CASTSVSSYEQYF.

The table lists this clonotype with many counts. The rearrangement joins TRBV28 to TRBJ1-5, with D perhaps matching TRBD1 (6 bases). Deletions cut 2 bases from V and 8 bases from J, with 16 bases between. This CDR3 region has 15 residues. Germline CDR1 and CDR2: MDHEN and SYDVKM. CDR3 DNA: TGTGCCAGCAGTTTAGGCGGATCAGGGGAAAAGCCCCAGCATTTT. Protein sequence: CASSLGGSGEKPQHF.

About this clonotype: This may come from a read error, since a much larger clone is one base off. The chain links TRBV29-1 to TRBJ2-7; possibly TRBD1 for D (5 bases). Germline V gene lookup returns CDR1 SQVTM and CDR2 ANQGSEA. The CDR3 runs 11 residues. This chain's CDR3 is CSVDQGYGQYF. The CDR3 region has the DNA TGCAGCGTTGATCAGGGCTACGGGCAGTACTTC.

The V call is TRBV12-3 or TRBV12-4, the J call TRBJ2-2; D possibly uses TRBD1 or TRBD2 (5 bases each). This CDR3 has 14 amino acids. With 7 bases removed from V and 3 bases from J, the gap between germline ends came to 12 bases. The CDR3 protein is CASTLGGYTGELFF. DNA for the CDR3: TGTGCCAGCACCCTTGGGGGTTACACCGGGGAGCTGTTTTTT.